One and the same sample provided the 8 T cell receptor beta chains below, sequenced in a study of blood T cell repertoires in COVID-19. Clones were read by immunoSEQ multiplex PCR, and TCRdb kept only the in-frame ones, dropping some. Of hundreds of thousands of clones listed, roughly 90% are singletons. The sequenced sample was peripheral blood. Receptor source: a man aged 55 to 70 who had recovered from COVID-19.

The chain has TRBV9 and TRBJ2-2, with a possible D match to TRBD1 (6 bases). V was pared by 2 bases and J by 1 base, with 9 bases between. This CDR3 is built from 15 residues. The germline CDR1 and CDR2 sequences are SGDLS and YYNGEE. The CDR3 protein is CASSVSRGNTGELFF. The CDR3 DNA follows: TGTGCCAGCAGCGTCTCCAGGGGGAACACCGGGGAGCTGTTTTTT.

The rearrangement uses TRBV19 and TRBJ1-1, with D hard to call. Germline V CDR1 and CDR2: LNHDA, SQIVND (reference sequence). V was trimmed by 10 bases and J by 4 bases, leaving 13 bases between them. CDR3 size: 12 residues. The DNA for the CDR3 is TGTGCCACCGCGGGGAGGTTCACTGAAGCTTTCTTT. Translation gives CATAGRFTEAFF.

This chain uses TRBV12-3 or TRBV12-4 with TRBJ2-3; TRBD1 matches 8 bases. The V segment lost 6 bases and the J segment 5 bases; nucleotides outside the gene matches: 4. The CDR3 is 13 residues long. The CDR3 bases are TGTGCCAGCAGGCTAACAGGGGGAGATACGCAGTATTTT. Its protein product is CASRLTGGDTQYF.

CDR3 sequence reads: CASSLLAGGPPSRQFF. Written as DNA, the CDR3 is TGTGCCAGCAGTTTATTAGCGGGAGGGCCCCCCTCTAGGCAGTTCTTC. The gene calls are TRBV27 and TRBJ2-1; 11 bases fit TRBD2. This CDR3 has 16 amino acids. Germline CDR1 and CDR2: MNHEY and SMNVEV (reference sequence). Trimming took 1 base from V and 12 from J; bases not matched to a gene: 11.

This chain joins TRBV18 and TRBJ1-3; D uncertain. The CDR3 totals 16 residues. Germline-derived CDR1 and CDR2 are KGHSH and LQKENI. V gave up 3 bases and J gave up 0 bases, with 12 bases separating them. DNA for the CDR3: TGTGCCAGCTCACCCTCGGAGGGTAGCTCTGGAAACACCATATATTTT. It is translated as CASSPSEGSSGNTIYF.

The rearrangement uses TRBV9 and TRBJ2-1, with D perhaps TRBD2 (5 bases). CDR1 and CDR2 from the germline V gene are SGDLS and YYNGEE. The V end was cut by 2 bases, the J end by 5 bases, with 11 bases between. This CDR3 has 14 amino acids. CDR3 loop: CASSVWTGDNEQFF. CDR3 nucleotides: TGTGCCAGCAGCGTCTGGACTGGTGACAATGAGCAGTTCTTC.

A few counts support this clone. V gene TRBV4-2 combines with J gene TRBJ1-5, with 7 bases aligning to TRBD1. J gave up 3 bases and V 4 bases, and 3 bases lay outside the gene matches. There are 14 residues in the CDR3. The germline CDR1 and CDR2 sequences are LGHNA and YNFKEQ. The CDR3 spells CASSLDRVNQPQHF. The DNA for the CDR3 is TGTGCCAGCAGCCTCGACAGGGTCAATCAGCCCCAGCATTTT.

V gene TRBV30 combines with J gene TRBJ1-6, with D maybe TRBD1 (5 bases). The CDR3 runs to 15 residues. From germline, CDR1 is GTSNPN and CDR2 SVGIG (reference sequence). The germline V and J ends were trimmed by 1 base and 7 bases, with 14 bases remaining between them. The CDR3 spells CAWSGDGGRNSPLHF. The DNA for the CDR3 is TGTGCCTGGAGTGGTGACGGGGGAAGGAATTCACCCCTCCACTTT.